This TCR beta chain was documented in a study of blood T cells in healthy people across ages. Turning to this clonotype: Possible read error: a much larger clone is one base away.

The CDR3 is 14 residues long. Germline CDR1 SNHLY, CDR2 FYNNEI. A second 7 to 11 cycle PCR used barcoded and J-beta primers. TCRdb reprocessed the 5' RACE reads via MiXCR and lists one record per CDR3 protein. The table records hundreds of thousands of distinct CDR3 sequences, 30% to 45% of them present only once. This clonotype originated in a man in his late teens or twenties in good health. The chain employs TRBV2 and TRBJ1-2, with D perhaps TRBD1 (5 bases). The sequenced material came from blood. The CDR3 DNA reads as TGTGCCGGCAGTGTCCGTTGGACATACGTTGGCTACACCTTC. Encoded protein: CAGSVRWTYVGYTF. Supplemented by reference TRBV2 and TRBJ1-2, the full variable domain reads EPEVTQTPSHQVTQMGQEVILRCVPISNHLYFYWYRQILGQKVEFLVSFYNNEISEKSEIFDDQFSVERPDGSNFTLKIRSTKLEDSAMYFCAGSVRWTYVGYTFGSGTRLTVV.